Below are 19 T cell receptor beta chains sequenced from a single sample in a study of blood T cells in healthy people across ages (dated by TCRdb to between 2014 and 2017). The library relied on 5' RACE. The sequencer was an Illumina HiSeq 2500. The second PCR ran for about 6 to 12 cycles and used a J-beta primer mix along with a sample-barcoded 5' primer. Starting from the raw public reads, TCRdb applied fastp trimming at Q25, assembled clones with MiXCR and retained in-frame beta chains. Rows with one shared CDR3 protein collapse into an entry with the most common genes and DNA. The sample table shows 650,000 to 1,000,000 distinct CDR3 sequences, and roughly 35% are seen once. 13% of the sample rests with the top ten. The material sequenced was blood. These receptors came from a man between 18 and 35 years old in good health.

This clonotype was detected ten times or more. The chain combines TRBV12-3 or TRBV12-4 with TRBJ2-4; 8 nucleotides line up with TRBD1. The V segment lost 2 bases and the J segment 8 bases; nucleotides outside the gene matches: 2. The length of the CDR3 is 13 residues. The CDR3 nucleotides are TGTGCCAGCAGTTTAAACAGGGGGGACATTCAGTACTTC. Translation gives CASSLNRGDIQYF.

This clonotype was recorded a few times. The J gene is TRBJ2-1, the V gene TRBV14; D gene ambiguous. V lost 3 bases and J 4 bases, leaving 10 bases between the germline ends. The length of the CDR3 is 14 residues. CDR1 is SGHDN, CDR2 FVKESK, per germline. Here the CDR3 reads CASSHTTPYNEQFF. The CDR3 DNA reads TGTGCCAGCAGCCATACGACTCCTTACAATGAGCAGTTCTTC.

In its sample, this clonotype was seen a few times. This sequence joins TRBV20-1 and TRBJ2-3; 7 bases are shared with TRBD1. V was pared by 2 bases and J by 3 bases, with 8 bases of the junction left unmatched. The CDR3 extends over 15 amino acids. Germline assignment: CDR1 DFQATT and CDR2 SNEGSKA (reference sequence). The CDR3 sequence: CSARRQGSKTDTQYF. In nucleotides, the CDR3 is TGCAGTGCTAGACGACAGGGAAGTAAAACAGATACGCAGTATTTT.

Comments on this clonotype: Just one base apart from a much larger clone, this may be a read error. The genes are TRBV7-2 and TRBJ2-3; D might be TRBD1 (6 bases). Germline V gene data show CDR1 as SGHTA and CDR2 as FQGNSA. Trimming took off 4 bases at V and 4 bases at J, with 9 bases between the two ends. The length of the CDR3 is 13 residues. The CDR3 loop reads CASSSTGSDTQYF. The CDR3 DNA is TGTGCCAGCAGCTCCACAGGGTCAGATACGCAGTATTTT.

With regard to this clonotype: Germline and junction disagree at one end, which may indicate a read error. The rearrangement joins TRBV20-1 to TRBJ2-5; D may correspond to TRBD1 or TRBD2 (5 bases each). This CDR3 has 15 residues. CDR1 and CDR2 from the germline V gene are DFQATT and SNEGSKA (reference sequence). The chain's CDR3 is CSAKGIDWDQETRYF. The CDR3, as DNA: TGCAGTGCTAAAGGGATTGACTGGGACCAAGAGACCCGGTACTTC.

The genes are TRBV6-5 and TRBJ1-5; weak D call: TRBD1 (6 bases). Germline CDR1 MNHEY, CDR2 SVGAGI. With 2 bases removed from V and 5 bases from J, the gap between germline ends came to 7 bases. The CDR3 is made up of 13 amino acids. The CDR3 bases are TGTGCCAGCAGTTACGGGGGCTATCAGCCCCAGCATTTT. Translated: CASSYGGYQPQHF.

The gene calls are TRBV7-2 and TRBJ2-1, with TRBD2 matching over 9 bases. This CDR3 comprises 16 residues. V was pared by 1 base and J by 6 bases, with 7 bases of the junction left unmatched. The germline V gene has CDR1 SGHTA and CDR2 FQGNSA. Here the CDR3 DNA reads TGTGCCAGCAGCTTAGGGTTCCGCGGGGGGGCCAATGAGCAGTTCTTC. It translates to CASSLGFRGGANEQFF. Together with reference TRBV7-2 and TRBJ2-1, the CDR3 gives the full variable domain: GAGVSQSPSNKVTEKGKDVELRCDPISGHTALYWYRQSLGQGLEFLIYFQGNSAPDKSGLPSDRFSAERTGGSVSTLTIQRTQQEDSAVYLCASSLGFRGGANEQFFGPGTRLTVL.

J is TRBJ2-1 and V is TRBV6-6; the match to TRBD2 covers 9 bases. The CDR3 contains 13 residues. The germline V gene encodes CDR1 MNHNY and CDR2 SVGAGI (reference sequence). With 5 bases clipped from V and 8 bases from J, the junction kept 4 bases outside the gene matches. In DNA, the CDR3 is TGTGCCAGCAGTGGACTAGCGTGGGATGAGCAGTTCTTC. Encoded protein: CASSGLAWDEQFF.

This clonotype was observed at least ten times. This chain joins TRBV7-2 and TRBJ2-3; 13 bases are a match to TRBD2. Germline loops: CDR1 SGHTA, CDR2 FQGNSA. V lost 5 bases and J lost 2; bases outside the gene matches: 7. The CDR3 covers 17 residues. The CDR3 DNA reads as TGTGCCAGCAGCCCCCGGACTAGCGGGGGTACCACAGATACGCAGTATTTT. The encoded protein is CASSPRTSGGTTDTQYF. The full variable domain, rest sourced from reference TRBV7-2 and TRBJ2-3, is GAGVSQSPSNKVTEKGKDVELRCDPISGHTALYWYRQSLGQGLEFLIYFQGNSAPDKSGLPSDRFSAERTGGSVSTLTIQRTQQEDSAVYLCASSPRTSGGTTDTQYFGPGTRLTVL.

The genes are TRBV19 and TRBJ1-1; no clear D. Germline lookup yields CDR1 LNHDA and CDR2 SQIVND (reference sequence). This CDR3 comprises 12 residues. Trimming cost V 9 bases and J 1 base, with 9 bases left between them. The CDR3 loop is CASASGNTEAFF. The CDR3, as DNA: TGTGCCAGCGCGTCCGGGAACACTGAAGCTTTCTTT.

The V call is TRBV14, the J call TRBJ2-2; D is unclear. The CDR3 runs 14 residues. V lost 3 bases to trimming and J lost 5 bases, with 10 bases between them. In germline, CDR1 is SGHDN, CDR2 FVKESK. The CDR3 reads CASSHLARTGELFF. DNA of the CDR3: TGTGCCAGCAGCCATCTCGCGAGGACCGGGGAGCTGTTTTTT.

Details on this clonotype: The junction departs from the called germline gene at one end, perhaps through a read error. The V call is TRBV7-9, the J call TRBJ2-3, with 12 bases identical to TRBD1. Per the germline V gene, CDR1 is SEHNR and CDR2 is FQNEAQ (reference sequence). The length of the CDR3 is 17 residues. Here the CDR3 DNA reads TGTGCCAGCAGCTTTCGGGACAGGGGGCGCCGCACAGATGCGCAGTATTTT. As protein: CASSFRDRGRRTDAQYF.

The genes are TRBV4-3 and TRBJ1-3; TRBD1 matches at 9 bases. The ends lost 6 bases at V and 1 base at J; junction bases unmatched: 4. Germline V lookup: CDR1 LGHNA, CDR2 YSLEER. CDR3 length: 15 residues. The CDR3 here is CASSPGQGSGNTIYF. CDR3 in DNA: TGCGCCAGCAGTCCGGGACAGGGATCTGGAAACACCATATATTTT.

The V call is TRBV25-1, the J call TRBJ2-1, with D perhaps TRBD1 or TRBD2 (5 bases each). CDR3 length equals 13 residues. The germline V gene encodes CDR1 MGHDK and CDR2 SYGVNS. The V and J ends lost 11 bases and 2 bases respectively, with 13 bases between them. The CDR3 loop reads CAATGTTYNEQFF. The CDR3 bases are TGTGCCGCTACCGGGACGACCTACAATGAGCAGTTCTTC.

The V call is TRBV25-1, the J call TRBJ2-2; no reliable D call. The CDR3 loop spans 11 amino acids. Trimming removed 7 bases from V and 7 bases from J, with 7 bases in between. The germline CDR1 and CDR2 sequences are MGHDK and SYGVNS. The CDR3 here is CASTWGGELFF. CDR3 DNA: TGTGCCAGCACTTGGGGCGGGGAGCTGTTTTTT. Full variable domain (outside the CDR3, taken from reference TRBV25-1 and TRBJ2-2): EADIYQTPRYLVIGTGKKITLECSQTMGHDKMYWYQQDPGMELHLIHYSYGVNSTEKGDLSSESTVSRIRTEHFPLTLESARPSHTSQYLCASTWGGELFFGEGSRLTVL.

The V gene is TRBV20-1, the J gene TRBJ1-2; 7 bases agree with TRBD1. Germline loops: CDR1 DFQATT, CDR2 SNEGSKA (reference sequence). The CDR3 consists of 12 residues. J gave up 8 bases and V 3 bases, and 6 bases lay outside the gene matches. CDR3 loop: CSARDRPWGYTF. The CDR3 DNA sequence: TGCAGTGCTAGGGACAGGCCATGGGGCTACACCTTC.

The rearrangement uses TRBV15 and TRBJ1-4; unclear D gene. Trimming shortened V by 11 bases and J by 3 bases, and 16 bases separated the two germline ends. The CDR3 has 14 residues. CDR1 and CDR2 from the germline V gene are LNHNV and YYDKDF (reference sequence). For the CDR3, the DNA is TGTGCCTCGACCAGGTCGGGAGCTAATGAAAAACTGTTTTTT. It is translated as CASTRSGANEKLFF.

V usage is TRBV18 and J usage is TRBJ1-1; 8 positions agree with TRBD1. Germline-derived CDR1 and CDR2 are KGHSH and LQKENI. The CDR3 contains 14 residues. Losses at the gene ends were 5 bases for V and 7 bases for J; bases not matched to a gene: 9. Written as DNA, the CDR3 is TGTGCCAGCTCATTGCAGGGGGCGCAGAGTGAAGCTTTCTTT. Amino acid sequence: CASSLQGAQSEAFF.

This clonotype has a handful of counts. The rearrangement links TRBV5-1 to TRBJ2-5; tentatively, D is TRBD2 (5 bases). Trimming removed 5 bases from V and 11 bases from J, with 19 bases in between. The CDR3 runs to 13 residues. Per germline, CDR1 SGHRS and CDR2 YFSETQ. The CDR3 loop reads CASRGGTKHEQYF. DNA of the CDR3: TGCGCCAGCAGAGGAGGAACCAAGCATGAGCAGTACTTC.